This section outlines one T cell receptor beta chain sequence together with its context. The data were taken from a study of CD8+ T cells in alopecia areata. Study details: Treated patients were given 5 to 10 mg oral tofacitinib twice daily. The duration of tofacitinib was 6 to 18 months, with 6 months off drug afterward.

Patients with alopecia areata provided lesional scalp punch biopsies as well as peripheral blood. Reverse transcription of extracted RNA yielded cDNA, which provided the sequencing template. Data came from immunoSEQ multiplex PCR; TCRdb stores just in-frame clones and leaves some out. The sample gives about 150,000 clones, around 50% of which show up once; less than 8% is in the top ten. The source of this sequence is a human donor with alopecia areata. The sequencing sample was made of CD4+ T cells sorted from blood.

The CDR3 reads CSVEAPSAGYTF. The CDR3 nucleotides are TGCAGCGTTGAGGCCCCTTCTGCTGGCTACACCTTC. The chain uses TRBV29-1 and TRBJ1-2; D remains ambiguous. The germline V gene encodes CDR1 SQVTM and CDR2 ANQGSEA. V was shortened by 3 bases and J by 7 bases, with 12 bases between the two germline ends. This CDR3 has 12 amino acids.